The clone carrying this TCR beta chain was seen a handful of times. Its antigen is unidentified. This record comes from a study of T-cell memory formation after mild COVID-19. Study information: Largely donor-specific TCR clusters were found. Study-level points and caveats: Memory from before infection featured some responding clones, which suggests cross-reactive memory joined.

This CDR3 is built from 15 residues. The V end lost 0 bases, the J end lost 5 bases, and 12 bases lay between the germline ends. Germline V lookup: CDR1 LGHNA, CDR2 YNFKEQ. TCRdb reprocessed the 5' RACE reads via MiXCR and lists one record per CDR3 protein. The sample includes about 140,000 distinct CDR3 sequences, roughly 13% of them seen just once. Sequenced material: PBMCs or a T cell subset sorted from them (not recorded which). The origin of this receptor is an adult woman who had mild COVID-19 (a few samples of this study predate the infection). Cell type and time point are not known. The genes are TRBV4-2 and TRBJ2-3, with D possibly matching TRBD2 (5 bases). The CDR3, as DNA: TGTGCCAGCAGCCAAGATCAGCTAGCAGGAGATACGCAGTATTTT. It is translated as CASSQDQLAGDTQYF.